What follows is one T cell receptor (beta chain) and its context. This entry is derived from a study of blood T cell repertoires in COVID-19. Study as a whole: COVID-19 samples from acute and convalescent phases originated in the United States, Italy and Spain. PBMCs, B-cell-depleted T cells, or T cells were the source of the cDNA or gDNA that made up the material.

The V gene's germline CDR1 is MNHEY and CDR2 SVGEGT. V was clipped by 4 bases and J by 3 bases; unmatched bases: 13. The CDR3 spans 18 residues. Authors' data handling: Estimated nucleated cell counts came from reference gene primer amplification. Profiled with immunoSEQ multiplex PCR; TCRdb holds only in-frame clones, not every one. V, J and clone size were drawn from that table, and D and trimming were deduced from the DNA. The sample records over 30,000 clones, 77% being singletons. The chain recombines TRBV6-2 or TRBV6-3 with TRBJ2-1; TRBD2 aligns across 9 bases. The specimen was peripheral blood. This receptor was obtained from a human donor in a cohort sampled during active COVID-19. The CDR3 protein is CASSWDPGSGRIYNEQFF. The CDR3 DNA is TGTGCCAGCAGTTGGGACCCGGGTAGCGGGAGAATCTACAATGAGCAGTTCTTC.